Below are 8 T cell receptor beta chains sequenced from a single sample in a study of blood T cells in healthy people across ages. Alongside a J-beta primer mix, a sample-barcoded 5' primer served in a second PCR lasting roughly 7 to 11 cycles. TCRdb reprocessed the 5' RACE reads with MiXCR, giving one entry per CDR3 protein. This table has roughly 550,000 distinct CDR3 sequences, about 25% appearing once. These data also featured in a second study, about T cells of mothers and their children.

What was sequenced was blood. These TCRs come from a boy aged 5 to 17 in good health.

In this sample, this clonotype turned up many times. The CDR3 DNA reads TGTGCCTGGAGTGTAGCCGTGTACAATGAGCAGTTCTTC. Protein product: CAWSVAVYNEQFF. This chain links TRBV30 with TRBJ2-1, with no clear D. This CDR3 contains 13 residues. Germline CDR1 GTSNPN, CDR2 SVGIG (reference sequence). The ends were cut back, 0 bases at V and 4 bases at J, with 7 bases in the middle. Drawing the rest from reference TRBV30 and TRBJ2-1, the complete variable domain is SQTIHQWPATLVQPVGSPLSLECTVEGTSNPNLYWYRQAAGRGLQLLFYSVGIGQISSEVPQNLSASRPQDRQFILSSKKLLLSDSGFYLCAWSVAVYNEQFFGPGTRLTVL.

In the case of this clonotype: The junction does not match germline at one end; this may be a read error. Here the CDR3 reads CASRQLTNEKLFF. Here the CDR3 DNA reads TGCGCCAGCCGACAGTTAACTAATGAAAAACTGTTTTTT. This chain links TRBV6-6 with TRBJ1-4; a possible D gene is TRBD1 (5 bases). The CDR3 contains 13 residues. Germline V gene sequence: CDR1 MNHNY, CDR2 SVGAGI (reference sequence).

The chain recombines TRBV5-1 with TRBJ1-4; 8 nucleotides match TRBD1. Germline V gives CDR1 SGHRS, CDR2 YFSETQ. The CDR3 contains 15 residues. Losses at the gene ends were 0 bases for V and 8 bases for J; bases not matched to a gene: 6. CDR3 sequence reads: CASSLVGTGGEKLFF. CDR3 nucleotide sequence: TGCGCCAGCAGCTTGGTTGGGACAGGAGGGGAAAAACTGTTTTTT.

This clonotype was recorded a few times. The rearrangement joins TRBV29-1 to TRBJ2-5; 8 nucleotides line up with TRBD2. Germline lookup yields CDR1 SQVTM and CDR2 ANQGSEA. This CDR3 region has 15 residues. The junction had 10 bases not matched to a gene; V was cut back by 7 bases and J by 0 bases. This CDR3 is CSAFLAGGYQETQYF. CDR3 DNA sequence: TGCAGCGCCTTTTTGGCGGGGGGCTACCAAGAGACCCAGTACTTC.

This clonotype was picked up a small number of times. This chain uses TRBV20-1 with TRBJ2-7; tentative D call: TRBD2 (5 bases). Trimming pared 4 bases from V and 1 base from J, leaving 14 bases between. Per the germline V gene, CDR1 is DFQATT and CDR2 is SNEGSKA (reference sequence). This CDR3 contains 14 residues. CDR3 region: CSATKTEGSYEQYF. The DNA for the CDR3 is TGCAGTGCTACAAAGACTGAGGGTTCCTACGAGCAGTACTTC.

This clonotype was counted between two and nine times. The rearrangement uses TRBV29-1 and TRBJ2-7; D gene ambiguous. V shed 4 bases and J shed 6 bases, with 13 bases lying between them. The CDR3 is 12 amino acids. Germline CDR1 and CDR2: SQVTM and ANQGSEA. The CDR3 DNA reads as TGCAGCGTTGCGACCGGCCGGCTCGAGCAGTACTTC. Protein sequence: CSVATGRLEQYF.

The chain employs TRBV7-3 and TRBJ2-2; D gene ambiguous. The V and J ends lost 2 bases and 1 base respectively, with 5 bases between them. The CDR3 extends over 14 amino acids. CDR1 and CDR2 (germline): SGHTA, FQGTGA. CDR3 sequence (DNA): TGTGCCAGCAGCTTAGGGAAGAACACCGGGGAGCTGTTTTTT. Its protein product is CASSLGKNTGELFF.

The CDR3 DNA sequence: TGTGCCACCAGTGATTTCGGGGCCAATCAGCCCCAGCATTTT. Its protein product is CATSDFGANQPQHF. The gene calls are TRBV24-1 and TRBJ1-5; D may be TRBD1 (5 bases). The CDR3 covers 14 residues. The ends were cut back, 1 base at V and 3 bases at J, with 6 bases in the middle. CDR1 is KGHDR and CDR2 is SFDVKD in the germline V gene.